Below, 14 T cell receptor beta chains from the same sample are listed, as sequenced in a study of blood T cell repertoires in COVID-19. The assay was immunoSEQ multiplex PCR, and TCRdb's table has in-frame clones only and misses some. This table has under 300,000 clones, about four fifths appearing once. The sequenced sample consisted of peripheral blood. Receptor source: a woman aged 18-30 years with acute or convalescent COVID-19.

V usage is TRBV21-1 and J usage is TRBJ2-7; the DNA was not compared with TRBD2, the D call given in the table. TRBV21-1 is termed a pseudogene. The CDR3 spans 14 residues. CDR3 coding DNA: TGTGCCAGCAGCAGACAACTAGCGGGAGAAGAGCAGTACTTC. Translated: CASSRQLAGEEQYF.

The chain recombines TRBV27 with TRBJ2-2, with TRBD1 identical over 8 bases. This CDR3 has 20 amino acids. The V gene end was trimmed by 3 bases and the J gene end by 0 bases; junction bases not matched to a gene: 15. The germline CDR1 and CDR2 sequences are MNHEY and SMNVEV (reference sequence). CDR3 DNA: TGTGCCAGCAGTTTCGGCCTCCGGGACAGGCATAACGCGAACACCGGGGAGCTGTTTTTT. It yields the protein CASSFGLRDRHNANTGELFF.

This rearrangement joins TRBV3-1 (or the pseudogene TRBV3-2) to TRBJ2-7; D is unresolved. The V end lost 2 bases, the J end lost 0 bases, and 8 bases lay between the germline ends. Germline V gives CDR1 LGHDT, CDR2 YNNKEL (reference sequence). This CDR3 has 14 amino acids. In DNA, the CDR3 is TGTGCCAGCAGCCAAACGAGGAGCTCCTACGAGCAGTACTTC. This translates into CASSQTRSSYEQYF.

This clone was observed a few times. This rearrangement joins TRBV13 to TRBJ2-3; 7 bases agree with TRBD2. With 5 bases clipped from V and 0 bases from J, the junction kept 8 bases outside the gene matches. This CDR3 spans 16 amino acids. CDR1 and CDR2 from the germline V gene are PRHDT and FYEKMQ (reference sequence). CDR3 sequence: CASSDFSGYSTDTQYF. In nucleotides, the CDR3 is TGTGCCAGCAGCGACTTTAGCGGGTATAGCACAGATACGCAGTATTTT.

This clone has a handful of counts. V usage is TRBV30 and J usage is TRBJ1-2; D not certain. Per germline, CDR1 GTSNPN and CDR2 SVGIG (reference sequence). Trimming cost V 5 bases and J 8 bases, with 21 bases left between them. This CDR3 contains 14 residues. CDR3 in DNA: TGTGCCTGGGCGCTCCACGCCGGCGCAGGAGGCTACACCTTC. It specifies CAWALHAGAGGYTF.

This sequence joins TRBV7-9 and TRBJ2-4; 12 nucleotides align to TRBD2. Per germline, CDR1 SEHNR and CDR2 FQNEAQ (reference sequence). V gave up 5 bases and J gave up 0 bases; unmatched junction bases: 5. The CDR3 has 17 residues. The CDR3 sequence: CASSPSTSGGAKNIQYF. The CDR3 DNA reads TGTGCCAGCAGCCCGTCGACTAGCGGGGGAGCCAAAAACATTCAGTACTTC.

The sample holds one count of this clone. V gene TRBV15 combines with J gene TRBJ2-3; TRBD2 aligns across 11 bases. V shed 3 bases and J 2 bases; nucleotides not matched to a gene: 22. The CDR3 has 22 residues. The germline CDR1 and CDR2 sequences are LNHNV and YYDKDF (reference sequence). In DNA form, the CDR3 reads TGTGCCACCAGCAGTGGGGCGGACGGACTAGCGGGCCGGCGGGGTCCCACAGATACGCAGTATTTT. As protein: CATSSGADGLAGRRGPTDTQYF.

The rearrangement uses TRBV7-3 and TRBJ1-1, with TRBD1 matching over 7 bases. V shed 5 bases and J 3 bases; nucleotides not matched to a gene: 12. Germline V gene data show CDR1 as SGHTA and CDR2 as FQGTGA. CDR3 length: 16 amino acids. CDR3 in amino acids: CASSPSTGTEYTEAFF. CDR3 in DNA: TGTGCCAGCAGCCCGTCAACCGGGACAGAGTACACTGAAGCTTTCTTT. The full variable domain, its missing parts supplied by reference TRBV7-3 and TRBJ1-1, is GAGVSQTPSNKVTEKGKYVELRCDPISGHTALYWYRQSLGQGPEFLIYFQGTGAADDSGLPNDRFFAVRPEGSVSTLKIQRTERGDSAVYLCASSPSTGTEYTEAFFGQGTRLTVV.

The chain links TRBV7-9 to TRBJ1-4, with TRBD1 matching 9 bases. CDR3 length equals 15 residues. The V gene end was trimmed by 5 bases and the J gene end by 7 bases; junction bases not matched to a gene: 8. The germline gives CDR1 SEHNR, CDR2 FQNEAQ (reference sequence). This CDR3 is CASSPTGGAGEKLFF. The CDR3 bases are TGTGCCAGCAGCCCAACAGGGGGCGCGGGTGAAAAACTGTTTTTT.

CDR3: CATSDGRGGETQYF. CDR3 DNA: TGTGCCACCAGTGATGGGAGAGGGGGAGAGACCCAGTACTTC. The chain carries TRBV24-1 and TRBJ2-5, with a weak D call TRBD1 (6 bases). The germline V gene encodes CDR1 KGHDR and CDR2 SFDVKD. V was clipped by 3 bases and J by 4 bases, with 11 bases between them. CDR3 length equals 14 residues.

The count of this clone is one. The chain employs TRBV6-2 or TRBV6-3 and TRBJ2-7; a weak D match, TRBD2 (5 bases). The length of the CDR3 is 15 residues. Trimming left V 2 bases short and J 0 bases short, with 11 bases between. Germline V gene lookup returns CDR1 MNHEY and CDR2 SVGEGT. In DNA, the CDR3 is TGTGCCAGCAGTTACATTTGGAGGAGCTCCTACGAGCAGTACTTC. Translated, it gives CASSYIWRSSYEQYF.

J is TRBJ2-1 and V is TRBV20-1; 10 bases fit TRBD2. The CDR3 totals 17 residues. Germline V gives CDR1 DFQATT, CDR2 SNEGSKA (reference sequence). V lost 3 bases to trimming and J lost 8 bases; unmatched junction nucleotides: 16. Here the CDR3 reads CSASISRGRLAGDEQFF. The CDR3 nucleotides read TGCAGTGCTAGTATATCTCGTGGGCGGCTAGCGGGAGATGAGCAGTTCTTC.

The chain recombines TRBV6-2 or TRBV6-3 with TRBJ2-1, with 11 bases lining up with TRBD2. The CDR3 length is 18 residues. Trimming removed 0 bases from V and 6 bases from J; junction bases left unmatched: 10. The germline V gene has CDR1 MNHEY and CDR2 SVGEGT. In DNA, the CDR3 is TGTGCCAGCAGTTACTCGATATCCCTAGCGGGAGGTGGCAATGAGCAGTTCTTC. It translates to CASSYSISLAGGGNEQFF.

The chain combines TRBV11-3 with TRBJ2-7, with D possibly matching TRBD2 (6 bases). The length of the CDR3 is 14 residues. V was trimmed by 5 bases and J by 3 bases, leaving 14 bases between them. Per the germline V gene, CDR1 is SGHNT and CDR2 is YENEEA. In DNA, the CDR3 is TGTGCCAGCAGCGACCGGGACTCCAGCTACGAGCAGTACTTC. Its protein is CASSDRDSSYEQYF.